These 4 T cell receptor beta chains were all obtained from the same sample, sequenced in a study of patients and donors after allogeneic stem cell transplantation. TCRdb called the RT-PCR reads again in MiXCR, with one record for every CDR3 protein. The sample gives 200,000 to 250,000 distinct CDR3 sequences, roughly 15% of which show up once; about 9.9% is in the top ten. Source material: blood, either unsorted or a sorted T cell fraction (not recorded which). Receptors originate from a human donor who was either an allogeneic HSCT recipient or a stem cell or donor lymphocyte infusion donor (not recorded which). It is not recorded whose cells these are; they may come from a transplant donor.

The CDR3: CASSVWDNQPQHF. The CDR3 DNA follows: TGTGCCAGCAGCGTATGGGACAATCAGCCCCAGCATTTT. The chain links TRBV9 to TRBJ1-5; D is unclear. This CDR3 is 13 amino acids long. Germline V gives CDR1 SGDLS, CDR2 YYNGEE. V was pared by 1 base and J by 3 bases, with 5 bases between. Using reference TRBV9 and TRBJ1-5 for the parts outside the CDR3, the full variable domain is DSGVTQTPKHLITATGQRVTLRCSPRSGDLSVYWYQQSLDQGLQFLIQYYNGEERAKGNILERFSAQQFPDLHSELNLSSLELGDSALYFCASSVWDNQPQHFGDGTRLSIL.

This clonotype appeared many times. This chain links TRBV7-9 with TRBJ2-7; perhaps TRBD1 as D (5 bases). The V and J ends lost 3 bases and 1 base respectively, with 10 bases between them. Germline assignment: CDR1 SEHNR and CDR2 FQNEAQ (reference sequence). The CDR3 covers 14 residues. CDR3 sequence (DNA): TGTGCCAGCAGCTTTCAAGGGGAATCCTACGAGCAGTACTTC. Amino acids: CASSFQGESYEQYF.

There are many counts of this clonotype. The chain links TRBV12-3 or TRBV12-4 to TRBJ2-1; D gene ambiguous. Deletions cut 5 bases from V and 7 bases from J, with 6 bases between. This CDR3 has 11 amino acids. The CDR3 reads CASSVQNEQFF. CDR3 bases: TGTGCCAGCAGTGTTCAGAATGAGCAGTTCTTC.

This clonotype was picked up many times. The chain is built from TRBV30 and TRBJ2-5; D is possibly TRBD2 (6 bases). Trimming cost V 4 bases and J 0 bases, with 12 bases left between them. There are 14 residues in the CDR3. Germline V gene lookup returns CDR1 GTSNPN and CDR2 SVGIG (reference sequence). The chain's CDR3 is CAWIGSGNQETQYF. Here the CDR3 DNA reads TGTGCCTGGATAGGTAGCGGAAACCAAGAGACCCAGTACTTC.